This is a list of T cell receptor beta chains from one sample in a study of glioma-infiltrating T cells. TCRdb re-analysed the multiplex PCR reads in MiXCR, keeping a single row per CDR3 protein. Among approximately 130,000 distinct CDR3 sequences listed, under 25% were seen once. Sequencing was done on a sample of glioma tissue, nonneoplastic brain tissue, or PBMCs (not recorded which). Receptors originate from a human donor with low-grade glioma or glioblastoma, undergoing nonglioma brain surgery, or in good health (not recorded which). The CDR3 runs from the conserved cysteine through the conserved F or W. A D gene is named only where the DNA matches it firmly. A row's size may be missing; if present it is once, few, many or a size class.

.	TRBV4-1	TRBJ2-1	.	TGCGCCAGCAGCCAAGAAACCTCCCTCCTTGTCCCTTACAATGAGCAGTTCTTC	CASSQETSLLVPYNEQFF
.	TRBV7-2	TRBJ2-3	many	TGTGCCAGCAGCTTAGCCGGGACCTACACAGATACGCAGTATTTT	CASSLAGTYTDTQYF
.	TRBV7-2	TRBJ2-4	.	TGTGCCAGCAGCTCGACGTGGGGGAACATTCAGTACTTC	CASSSTWGNIQYF
TRBD1	TRBV20-1	TRBJ1-6	many	TGCAGTGCTCCGGACTCCGGGACAGGAAATTCACCCCTCCACTTT	CSAPDSGTGNSPLHF
.	TRBV24-1	TRBJ2-2	.	TGTGCCACCAACAGACAGGACTCTGACACCGGGGAGCTGTTTTTT	CATNRQDSDTGELFF
.	TRBV24-1	TRBJ1-3	few	TGTGCCACCAGTGCCGGGAACTCTGGAAACACCATATATTTT	CATSAGNSGNTIYF
.	TRBV2	TRBJ2-5	.	TGTGCCAGCAGTCCCCCGAGGTGGGAGGCCCAGTACTTC	CASSPPRWEAQYF
.	TRBV27	TRBJ1-2	many	TGTGCCAGCAGAACCCTGGGGGCTAGCGCATATGGCTACACCTTC	CASRTLGASAYGYTF
.	TRBV18	TRBJ1-4	.	TGTGCCAGCTCCCGGGACGGGGCCCGGCTTGCGAATGAAAAACTGTTTTTT	CASSRDGARLANEKLFF
.	TRBV2	TRBJ1-2	.	TGTGCCAGCAGTGAAATTGGCTACACCTTC	CASSEIGYTF
.	TRBV18	TRBJ1-2	few	TGTGCCAGCTCACCAGAAACTGAAATCTGGGGGCGTGATGGCTACACCTTC	CASSPETEIWGRDGYTF
.	TRBV14	TRBJ1-2	.	TGTGCCAGCAGCCAAGGTCCAGGGAGCTATGGCTACACCTTC	CASSQGPGSYGYTF
.	TRBV28	TRBJ2-3	many	TGTGCCAGCACCCTCAGCACAGATACGCAGTATTTT	CASTLSTDTQYF
.	TRBV19	TRBJ2-3	.	TGTTCCAGTAAGTCTGCCGGGAGCAGCACAGATACGCAGTATTTT	CSSKSAGSSTDTQYF
TRBD1	TRBV10-3	TRBJ1-5	few	TGTGCCATCAGTTCATCCGGGACAGGGGTACAAGGCAATCAGCCCCAGCATTTT	CAISSSGTGVQGNQPQHF
.	TRBV7-9	TRBJ2-5	.	TGTGCCAGTAGTACCGCTCGGGGGCCGGAGACCCAGTACTTC	CASSTARGPETQYF
.	TRBV29-1	TRBJ1-2	.	TGCAGCGTGGGGGATGAGATGAACGGCTACACCTTC	CSVGDEMNGYTF
.	TRBV20-1	TRBJ1-2	.	TGCAATCTGATGGGAGGGGGGGGTGGCTACACCTTC	CNLMGGGGGYTF
.	TRBV25-1	TRBJ1-2	.	TGTGCCAGCAGTTTGCTCATAAAGGGTCCCTCCGAAGAGGGCTACACCTTC	CASSLLIKGPSEEGYTF
.	TRBV20-1	TRBJ2-3	many	TGCAGTGCTACTCGAGGGGGGCAGACAGATACGCAGTATTTT	CSATRGGQTDTQYF
.	TRBV6-1	TRBJ2-3	.	TGTGCCAGCAGTACCACCCATGACACAGATACGCAGTATTTT	CASSTTHDTDTQYF
.	TRBV7-6	TRBJ1-1	.	TGTGCCAGCAGCATATATACTGAAGCTTTCTTT	CASSIYTEAFF
TRBD1	TRBV27	TRBJ2-2	many	TGTGCCAGCAGTCCCGGGACAGGGGCAACCGGGGAGCTGTTTTTT	CASSPGTGATGELFF
TRBD2	TRBV6-6	TRBJ2-1	few	TGTGCCAGCAGTTACGGGTTAGCGGGGGGCAAACGTGAGCAGTTCTTC	CASSYGLAGGKREQFF
.	TRBV28	TRBJ1-3	once	TGTGCCAGCAGATCCCCGGGGCAAGGAGACACCATATATTTT	CASRSPGQGDTIYF
.	TRBV24-1	TRBJ1-2	.	TGTGCCACCAGTGATCCCGGGGCTAAGAACGGCTACACCTTC	CATSDPGAKNGYTF
.	TRBV2	TRBJ2-1	.	TGTGCCAGCAGTGAACCCGGGAAGCGAAGCTCCTACAATGAGCAGTTCTTC	CASSEPGKRSSYNEQFF
.	TRBV2	TRBJ2-1	many	TGTGCCAGCAGCCTTCAGTACAATGAGCAGTTCTTC	CASSLQYNEQFF
TRBD1	TRBV7-8	TRBJ1-2	.	TGTGCCAGCAGCCCGCGTCGTTGGCAGGGGGCGAATGTTGGCTACACCTTC	CASSPRRWQGANVGYTF
TRBD2	TRBV6-2/TRBV6-3	TRBJ2-2	.	TGTGCCAGCAGTTACGGAGCGGGGGGGCTCGACGCCGGGGAGCTGTTTTTT	CASSYGAGGLDAGELFF
.	TRBV7-3	TRBJ2-2	.	TGTGCCAGCAGCTTATTGGACACCGGGGAGCTGTTTTTT	CASSLLDTGELFF
TRBD1	TRBV19	TRBJ2-1	few	TGTGCCAGTAGACCCTACGTCGACAGGGGCCGGGGGAATGAGCAGTTCTTC	CASRPYVDRGRGNEQFF
TRBD1	TRBV28	TRBJ2-4	.	TGTGCCAGCAGTTCCACGGGACAGGGAGGCAAAAACATTCAGTACTTC	CASSSTGQGGKNIQYF
.	TRBV20-1	TRBJ1-3	.	TGCAGTGCTAGAGATCACGGGGCCCCCGGAAACACCATATATTTT	CSARDHGAPGNTIYF
TRBD2	TRBV7-6	TRBJ2-5	.	TGTGCTAGCAGCGCCACCCTTCCGAGCGGGGGGGCCGGAGAGACCCAGTACTTC	CASSATLPSGGAGETQYF
.	TRBV7-2	TRBJ2-6	few	TGTGCCAGCAGCCGAGGGGGTGGGACTGGGGCCAACGTCCTGACTTTC	CASSRGGGTGANVLTF
.	TRBV27	TRBJ2-1	many	TGTGCCAGCAGTTTTATTGGGGCCGAGCAGTTCTTC	CASSFIGAEQFF
.	TRBV7-9	TRBJ1-1	.	TGTGCCAGCAGCGTATATCAGGGAACTGAAGCTTTCTTT	CASSVYQGTEAFF
.	TRBV2	TRBJ1-2	few	TGTGCCAGCAGTGATCCACAAGCTCAGTATGGCTACACCTTC	CASSDPQAQYGYTF
TRBD2	TRBV29-1	TRBJ2-1	.	TGCAGCGAATCCCCGGGGGGGCACTCCTACAATGAGCAGTTCTTC	CSESPGGHSYNEQFF
.	TRBV20-1	TRBJ2-3	many	TGCAGTGCTAGAGGGGGCTCGTTGAACCGGCAGTATTTT	CSARGGSLNRQYF
TRBD1	TRBV7-9	TRBJ2-1	.	TGTGCCAGCAATCTCGGACAGGGCTCCGCTGATGAGCAGTTCTTC	CASNLGQGSADEQFF
.	TRBV6-1	TRBJ2-1	few	TGTGCCAGCAGTAGGATCAGGGGAGACTCCAATGAGCAGTTCTTC	CASSRIRGDSNEQFF
TRBD2	TRBV7-9	TRBJ2-5	.	TGTGCCAGCAGCTTAGATGGGGGGGTCTCGCAAGAGACCCAGTACTTC	CASSLDGGVSQETQYF
.	TRBV6-6	TRBJ2-4	few	TGTGCCAGCAGTTACAGGTCCCGGGGGCCTCAAAACATTCAGTACTTC	CASSYRSRGPQNIQYF
.	TRBV12-3/TRBV12-4	TRBJ1-5	.	TGTGCCAGCAGCAACGGGGGGCGGCAGCCCCGGCATTTT	CASSNGGRQPRHF
.	TRBV6-1	TRBJ2-3	many	TGTGCCAGCAGCCCCGGAGGAGTCACAGATACGCAGTATTTT	CASSPGGVTDTQYF
.	TRBV7-3	TRBJ1-2	.	TGTGCCAGCAGCTTAAACGGTGTCGGCTACACCTTC	CASSLNGVGYTF
.	TRBV28	TRBJ1-6	many	TGTGCCAGCAGCCCAGTCGGGATTATGCCACCCCTCCACTTT	CASSPVGIMPPLHF
.	TRBV6-6	TRBJ2-1	many	TGTGCCAGCAGTTACGTGCCAGGGGACAATGAGCAGTTCTTC	CASSYVPGDNEQFF
.	TRBV2	TRBJ2-3	many	TGTGCCAGCAGTGAAGCAGGCAGAATTGGGGATACGCAGTATTTT	CASSEAGRIGDTQYF
TRBD1	TRBV27	TRBJ1-6	many	TGTGCCAGCAGTACCATGACAGGGGGCGAGAATTCACCCCTCCACTTT	CASSTMTGGENSPLHF
.	TRBV28	TRBJ1-4	few	TGTGCCAGCAGTCCACACACAGGGTCCGCAACTAATGAAAAACTGTTTTTT	CASSPHTGSATNEKLFF
.	TRBV18	TRBJ2-5	many	TGTGCCAGCTCACCTGGTCAAGAGACCCAGTACTTC	CASSPGQETQYF